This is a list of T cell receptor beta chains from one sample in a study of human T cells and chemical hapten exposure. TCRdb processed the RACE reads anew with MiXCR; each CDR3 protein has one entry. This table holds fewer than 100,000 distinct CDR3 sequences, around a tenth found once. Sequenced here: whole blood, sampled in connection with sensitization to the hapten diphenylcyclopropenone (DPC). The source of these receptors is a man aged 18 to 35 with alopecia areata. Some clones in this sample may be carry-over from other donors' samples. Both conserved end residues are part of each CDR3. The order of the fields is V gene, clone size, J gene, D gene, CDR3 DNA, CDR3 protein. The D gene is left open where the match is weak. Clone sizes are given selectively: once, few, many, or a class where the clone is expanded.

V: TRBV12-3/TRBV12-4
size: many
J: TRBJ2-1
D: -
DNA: TGTGCCAGCAGTCCCAGCTGGGGTGGTGAGCAGTTCTTC
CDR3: CASSPSWGGEQFF

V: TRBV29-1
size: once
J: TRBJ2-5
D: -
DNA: TGCAGCGTTGAAGATCCGATGCCCCGGATTCTCTTC
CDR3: CSVEDPMPRILF

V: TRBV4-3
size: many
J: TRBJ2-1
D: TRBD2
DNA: TGCGCCAGCAGCCAAGCCCCGAGGAGCGGGGCCAGCGGTGAGCAGTTCTTC
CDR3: CASSQAPRSGASGEQFF

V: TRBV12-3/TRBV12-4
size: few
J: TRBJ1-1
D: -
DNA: TGTGCCAGCAGTTTGTTGGTGGCGGGCGCTTTCTTT
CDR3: CASSLLVAGAFF

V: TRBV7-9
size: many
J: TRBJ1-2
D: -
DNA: TGTGCCAGCAGCTTAGTTCCGGGAGGTGGCTACACCTTC
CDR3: CASSLVPGGGYTF

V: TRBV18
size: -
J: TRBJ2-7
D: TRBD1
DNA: TGTGCCAGCTCACTCCGAATCCAGGACAGGGGGATCGACGAGCAGTACTTC
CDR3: CASSLRIQDRGIDEQYF

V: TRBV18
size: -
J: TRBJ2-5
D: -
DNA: TGTGCCAGCTCACCATGGGGAGAGAGCCTAGAGACCCAGTACTTC
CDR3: CASSPWGESLETQYF

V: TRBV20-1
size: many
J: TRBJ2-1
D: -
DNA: TGCAGTGCTAGGGCGGGGATAGCCTCCTACAATGAGCAGTTCTTC
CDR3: CSARAGIASYNEQFF

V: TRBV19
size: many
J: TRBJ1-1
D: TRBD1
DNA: TGTGCCAGTAGTATAAGGGACAGGGGAGAAGATGAAGCTTTCTTT
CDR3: CASSIRDRGEDEAFF

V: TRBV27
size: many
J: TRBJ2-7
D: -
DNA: TGTGCCAGCACCTCCGGGCACGAGCAGTACTTC
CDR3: CASTSGHEQYF

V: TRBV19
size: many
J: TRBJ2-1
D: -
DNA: TGTGCCAGTAGTATTCCGGGCGCACGCTCCTACAATGAGCAGTTCTTC
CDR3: CASSIPGARSYNEQFF

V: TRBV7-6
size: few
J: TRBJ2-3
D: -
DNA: TGTGCCAGCAGCTTAGGAGTCCCCTGGGAGGTAGATACGCAGTATTTT
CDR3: CASSLGVPWEVDTQYF

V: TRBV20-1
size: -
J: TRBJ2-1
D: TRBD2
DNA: TGCAGTGCAAACAGCGGGGACTACAATGAGCAGTTCTTC
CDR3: CSANSGDYNEQFF

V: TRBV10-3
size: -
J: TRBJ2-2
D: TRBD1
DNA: TGTGCCATCAGTGAGCGGACAGGCTCGAACACCGGGGAGCTGTTTTTT
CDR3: CAISERTGSNTGELFF

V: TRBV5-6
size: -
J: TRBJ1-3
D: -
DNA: TGTGCCAGCAGGCCCCTGGTAGGAAACACCATATATTTT
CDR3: CASRPLVGNTIYF

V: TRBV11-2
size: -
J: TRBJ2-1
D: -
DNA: TGTGCCAGCAGCTCCCGACCGATCAACACCTATGAGCAGTTCTTC
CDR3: CASSSRPINTYEQFF

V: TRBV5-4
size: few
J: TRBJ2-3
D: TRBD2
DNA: TGTGCCAGCAGCCGGGATCGGACTAGCGGAGGCACAGATACGCAGTATTTT
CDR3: CASSRDRTSGGTDTQYF

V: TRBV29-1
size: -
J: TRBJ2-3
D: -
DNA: TGCAGCGTTGCTCGGACAAATAGAAGGGCCAGCTCAGATACGCAGTATTTT
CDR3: CSVARTNRRASSDTQYF

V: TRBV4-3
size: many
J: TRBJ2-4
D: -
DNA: TGCGCCAGCAGTCCAAGTACCAAGGATATTCAGTACTTC
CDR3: CASSPSTKDIQYF

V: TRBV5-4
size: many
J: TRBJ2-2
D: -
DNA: TGTGCCAGCAGCCCCAACCCCCCGGGGGCCGGCGGGGAGCTGTTTTTT
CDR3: CASSPNPPGAGGELFF

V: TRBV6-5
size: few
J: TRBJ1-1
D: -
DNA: TGTGCCAGCAGTTACTCGGCAGGGGAATGGGGCACTGAAGCTTTCTTT
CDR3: CASSYSAGEWGTEAFF

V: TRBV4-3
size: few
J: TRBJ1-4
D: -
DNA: TGCGCCAGCAGCCAAGGGGGGTCATTATCTGAAAAACTGTTTTTT
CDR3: CASSQGGSLSEKLFF

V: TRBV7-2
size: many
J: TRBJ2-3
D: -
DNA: TGTGCCAGCAGCTCTAGGGACTTCACAGATACGCAGTATTTT
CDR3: CASSSRDFTDTQYF

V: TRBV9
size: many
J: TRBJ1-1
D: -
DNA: TGTGCCAGCAGCGTAGTTGGTCGGGAGTTTCAGGACTTT
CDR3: CASSVVGREFQDF

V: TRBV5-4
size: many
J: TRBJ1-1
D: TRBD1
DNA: TGTGCCAGCAGATCCCAGGGGGGGAACACTGAAGCTTTCTTT
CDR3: CASRSQGGNTEAFF

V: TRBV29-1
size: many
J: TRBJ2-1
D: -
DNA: TGCAGCGTTGAAGATCTAGGCACGGGTTTCTACAATGAGCAGTTCTTC
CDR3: CSVEDLGTGFYNEQFF

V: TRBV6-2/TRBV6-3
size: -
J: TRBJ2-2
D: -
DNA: TGTGCCAGCACACCTTCCGGGGAGCTGTTTTTT
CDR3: CASTPSGELFF

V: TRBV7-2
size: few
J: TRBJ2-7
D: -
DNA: TGTGCCAGCAGCTTAAGTGGGGGGAGACCTTACGAGCAGTACTTC
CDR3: CASSLSGGRPYEQYF

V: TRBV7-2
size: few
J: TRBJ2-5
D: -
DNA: TGTGCCAGCAGCTTACGCGCGTCACTACAAGAGACCCAGTACTTC
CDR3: CASSLRASLQETQYF

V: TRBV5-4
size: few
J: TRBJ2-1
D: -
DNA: TGTGCCAGCAGCTCCGGTAGAGAGCAGTTCTTC
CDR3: CASSSGREQFF

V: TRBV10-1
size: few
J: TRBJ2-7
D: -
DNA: TGCGCCAGCAGTGAGGCGGGGTGGGAAGACGAGCAGTACTTC
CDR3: CASSEAGWEDEQYF

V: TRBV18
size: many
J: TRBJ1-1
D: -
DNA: TGTGCCAGCTCACGTGGCCTCGACATGAACACTGAAGCTTTCTTT
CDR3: CASSRGLDMNTEAFF

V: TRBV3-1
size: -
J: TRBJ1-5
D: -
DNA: TGTGCCAGCAGCCAGGGGGACCGAGGGATTGAAGGCAATCAGCCCCAGCATTTT
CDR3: CASSQGDRGIEGNQPQHF

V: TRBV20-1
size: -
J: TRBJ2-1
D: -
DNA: TGCAGTGCCGATTTACGGATCTCATACAATGAGCAGTTCTTC
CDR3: CSADLRISYNEQFF

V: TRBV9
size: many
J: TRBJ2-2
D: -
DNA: TGTGCCAGCAGCGTAGGTGTGAACACCGGGGAGCTGTTTTTT
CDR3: CASSVGVNTGELFF

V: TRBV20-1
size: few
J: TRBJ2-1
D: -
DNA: TGCAGTGCTAGAGAATTTAGGCCTAGCTCCTACAATGAGCAGTTCTTC
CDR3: CSAREFRPSSYNEQFF

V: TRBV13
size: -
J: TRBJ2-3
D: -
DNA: TGTGCCAGCAGCGCGTCTAGCACAGATACGCAGTATTTT
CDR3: CASSASSTDTQYF

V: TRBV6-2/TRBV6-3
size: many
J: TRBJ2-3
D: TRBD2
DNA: TGTGCCAGCAGTACCGGACTAGCGGTTAGCACAGATACGCAGTATTTT
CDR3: CASSTGLAVSTDTQYF

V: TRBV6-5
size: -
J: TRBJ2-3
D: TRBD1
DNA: TGTGCCAGCAGTTTAATCAGACTCCGGGACAGGGACACAGATACGCAGTATTTT
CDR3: CASSLIRLRDRDTDTQYF

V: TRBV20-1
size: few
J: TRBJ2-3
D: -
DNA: TGCAGTGCTACCAGACAGGGCACAGATACGCAGTATTTT
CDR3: CSATRQGTDTQYF

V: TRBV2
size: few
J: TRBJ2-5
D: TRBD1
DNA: TGTGCCGGAGGGACAGGGGTTGAGACCCAGTACTTC
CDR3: CAGGTGVETQYF

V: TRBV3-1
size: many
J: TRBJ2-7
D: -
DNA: TGTGCCAGCAGCCAGAGAGGAGGCACAGCCTACGAGCAGTACTTC
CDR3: CASSQRGGTAYEQYF

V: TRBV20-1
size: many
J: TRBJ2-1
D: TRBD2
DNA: TGCAGTGCCCCGACTAAGCGGGGCTTCTCCTACAATGAGCAGTTCTTC
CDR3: CSAPTKRGFSYNEQFF

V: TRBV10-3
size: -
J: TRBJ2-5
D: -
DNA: TGTGCCATCAGTGAAGGAGGCCACCAAGAGACCCAGTACTTC
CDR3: CAISEGGHQETQYF

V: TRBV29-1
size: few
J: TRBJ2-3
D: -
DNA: TGCAGCGTTGAAGGTGCTACAGGGACAGATACGCAGTATTTT
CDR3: CSVEGATGTDTQYF

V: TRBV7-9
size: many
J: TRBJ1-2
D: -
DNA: TGTGCCAGCAGCTTATCCGGGAAGGACTATGGCTACACCTTC
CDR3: CASSLSGKDYGYTF

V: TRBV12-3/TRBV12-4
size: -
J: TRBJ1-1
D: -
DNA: TGTGCCAGCAGTTTAGTGCCGGCTGAAGCTTTCTTT
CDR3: CASSLVPAEAFF

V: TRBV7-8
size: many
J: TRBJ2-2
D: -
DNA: TGTGCCAGCAGCGCAACCGGGACGGCGAACACCGGGGAGCTGTTTTTT
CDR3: CASSATGTANTGELFF

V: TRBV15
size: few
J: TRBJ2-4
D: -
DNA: TGTGCCACCAGCAGGCCCACAGTTGAAAACATTCAGTACTTC
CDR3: CATSRPTVENIQYF